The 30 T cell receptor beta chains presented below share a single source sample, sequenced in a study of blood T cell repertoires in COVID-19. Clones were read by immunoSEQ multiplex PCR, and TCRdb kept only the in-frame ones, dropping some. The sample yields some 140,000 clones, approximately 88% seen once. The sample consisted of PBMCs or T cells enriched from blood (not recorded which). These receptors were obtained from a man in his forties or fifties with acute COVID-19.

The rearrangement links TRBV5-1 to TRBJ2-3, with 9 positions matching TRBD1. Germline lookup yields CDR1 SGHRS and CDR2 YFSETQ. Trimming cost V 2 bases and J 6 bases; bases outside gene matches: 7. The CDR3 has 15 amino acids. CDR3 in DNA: TGCGCCAGCAGCTTAATACAGGGGGCCGGTGATACGCAGTATTTT. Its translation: CASSLIQGAGDTQYF.

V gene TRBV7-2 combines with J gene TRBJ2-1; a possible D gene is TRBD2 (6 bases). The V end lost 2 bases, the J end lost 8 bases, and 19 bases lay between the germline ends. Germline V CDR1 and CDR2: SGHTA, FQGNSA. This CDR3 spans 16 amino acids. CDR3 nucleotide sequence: TGTGCCAGCAGCTTATTTCCGACAGAAGCGGGCGATGAGCAGTTCTTC. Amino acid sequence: CASSLFPTEAGDEQFF.

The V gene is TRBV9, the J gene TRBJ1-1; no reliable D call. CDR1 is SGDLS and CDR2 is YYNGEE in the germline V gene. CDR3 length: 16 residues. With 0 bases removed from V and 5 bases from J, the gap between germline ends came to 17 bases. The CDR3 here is CASSVGPQREGTEAFF. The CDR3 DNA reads TGTGCCAGCAGCGTAGGACCCCAGAGGGAAGGAACTGAAGCTTTCTTT.

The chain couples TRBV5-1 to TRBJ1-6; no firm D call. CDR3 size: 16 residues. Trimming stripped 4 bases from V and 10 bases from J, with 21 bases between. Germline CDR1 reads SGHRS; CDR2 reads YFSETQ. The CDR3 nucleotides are TGCGCCAGCAGCGGAGGATTATTGACCCGGGGATCACCCCTCCACTTT. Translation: CASSGGLLTRGSPLHF.

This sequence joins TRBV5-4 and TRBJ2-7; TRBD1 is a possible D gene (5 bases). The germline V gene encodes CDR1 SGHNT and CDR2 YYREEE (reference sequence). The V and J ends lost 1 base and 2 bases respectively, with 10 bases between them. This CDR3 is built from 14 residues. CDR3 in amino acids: CASSLFQGTYEQYF. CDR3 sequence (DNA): TGTGCCAGCAGCTTGTTTCAGGGAACCTACGAGCAGTACTTC.

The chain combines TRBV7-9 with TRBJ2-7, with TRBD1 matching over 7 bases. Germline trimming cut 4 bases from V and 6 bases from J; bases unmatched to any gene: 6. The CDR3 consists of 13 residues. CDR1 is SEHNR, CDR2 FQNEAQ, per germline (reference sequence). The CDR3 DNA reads TGTGCCAGCAGCTCATACAGGGGTTCCGAGCAGTACTTC. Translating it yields CASSSYRGSEQYF.

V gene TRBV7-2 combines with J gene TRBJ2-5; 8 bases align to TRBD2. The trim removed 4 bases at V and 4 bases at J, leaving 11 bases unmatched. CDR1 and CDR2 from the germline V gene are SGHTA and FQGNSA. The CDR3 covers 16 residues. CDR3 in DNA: TGTGCCAGCAGCTCCCCCCCGGAAGCGGGGGCAGAGACCCAGTACTTC. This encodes CASSSPPEAGAETQYF.

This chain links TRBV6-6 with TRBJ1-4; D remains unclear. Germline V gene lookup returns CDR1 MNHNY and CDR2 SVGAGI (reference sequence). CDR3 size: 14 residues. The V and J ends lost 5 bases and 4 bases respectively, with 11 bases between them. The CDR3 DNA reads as TGTGCCAGCAGTCCCCCCGGGAGTAATGAAAAACTGTTTTTT. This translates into CASSPPGSNEKLFF.

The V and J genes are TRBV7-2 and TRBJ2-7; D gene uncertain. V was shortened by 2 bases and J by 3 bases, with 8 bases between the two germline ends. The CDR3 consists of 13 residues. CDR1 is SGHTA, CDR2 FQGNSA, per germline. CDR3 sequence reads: CASSLISGYEQYF. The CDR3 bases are TGTGCCAGCAGCTTAATCTCCGGCTACGAGCAGTACTTC.

CDR3 loop: CATPDSLNEQFF. For the CDR3, the DNA is TGCGCCACCCCGGACAGTTTGAATGAGCAGTTCTTC. The V call is TRBV23-1, the J call TRBJ2-1, with D tentatively TRBD1 (6 bases). TRBV23-1 is sorted into the ORF group, with uncertain function. CDR3 length: 12 residues. V was shortened by 10 bases and J by 7 bases, with 14 bases between the two germline ends.

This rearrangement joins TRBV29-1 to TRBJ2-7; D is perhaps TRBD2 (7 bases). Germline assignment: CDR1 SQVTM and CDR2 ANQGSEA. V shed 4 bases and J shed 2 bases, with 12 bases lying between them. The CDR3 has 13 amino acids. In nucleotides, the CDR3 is TGCAGCGTTGGGGGGGGCGGAACCTACGAGCAGTACTTC. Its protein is CSVGGGGTYEQYF.

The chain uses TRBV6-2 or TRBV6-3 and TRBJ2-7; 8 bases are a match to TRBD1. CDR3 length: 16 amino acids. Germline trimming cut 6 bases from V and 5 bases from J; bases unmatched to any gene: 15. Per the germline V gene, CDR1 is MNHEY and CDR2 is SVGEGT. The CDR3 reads CASRPRGQGGLHEQYF. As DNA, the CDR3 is TGTGCCAGCAGGCCTCGTGGACAGGGCGGCCTCCACGAGCAGTACTTC.

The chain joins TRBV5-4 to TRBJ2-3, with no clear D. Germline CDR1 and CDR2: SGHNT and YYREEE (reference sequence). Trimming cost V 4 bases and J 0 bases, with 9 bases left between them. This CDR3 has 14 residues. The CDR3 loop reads CASSPRLSTDTQYF. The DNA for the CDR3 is TGTGCCAGCAGCCCGCGACTGAGCACAGATACGCAGTATTTT.

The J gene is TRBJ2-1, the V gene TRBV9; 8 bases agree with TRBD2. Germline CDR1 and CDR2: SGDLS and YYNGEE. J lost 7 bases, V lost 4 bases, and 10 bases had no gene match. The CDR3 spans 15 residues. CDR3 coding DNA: TGTGCCAGCAGCCCCCGAAGCGGGGGAGGTAATGAGCAGTTCTTC. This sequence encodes CASSPRSGGGNEQFF.

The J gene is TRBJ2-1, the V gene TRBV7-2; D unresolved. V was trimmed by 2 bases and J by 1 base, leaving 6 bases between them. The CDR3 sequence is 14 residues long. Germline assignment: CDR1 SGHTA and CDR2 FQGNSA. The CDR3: CASSLRRSYNEQFF. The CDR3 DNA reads TGTGCCAGCAGCTTACGCAGGTCCTACAATGAGCAGTTCTTC.

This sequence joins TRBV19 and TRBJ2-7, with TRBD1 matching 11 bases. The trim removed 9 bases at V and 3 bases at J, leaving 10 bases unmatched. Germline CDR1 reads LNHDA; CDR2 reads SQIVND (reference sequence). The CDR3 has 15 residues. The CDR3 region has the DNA TGTGCCAGCAGGGCAGGACAGGGGGCTTTCTACGAGCAGTACTTC. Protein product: CASRAGQGAFYEQYF.

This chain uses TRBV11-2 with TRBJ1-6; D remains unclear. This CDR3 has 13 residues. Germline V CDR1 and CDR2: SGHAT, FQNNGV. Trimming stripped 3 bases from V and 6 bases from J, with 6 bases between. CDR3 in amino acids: CASSFIRNSPLHF. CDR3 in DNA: TGTGCCAGCAGCTTTATCCGTAATTCACCCCTCCACTTT.

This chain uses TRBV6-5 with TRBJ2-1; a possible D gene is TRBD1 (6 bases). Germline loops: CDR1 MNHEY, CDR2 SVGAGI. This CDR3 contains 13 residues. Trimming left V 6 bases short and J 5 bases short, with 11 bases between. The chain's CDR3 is CASSLDRNNEQFF. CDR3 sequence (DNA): TGTGCCAGCAGCCTGGACAGAAACAATGAGCAGTTCTTC.

In DNA form, the CDR3 reads TGTGCCAGCAGCCAAGATGGGACAGGGAACACTGAAGCTTTCTTT. Translating it yields CASSQDGTGNTEAFF. J is TRBJ1-1 and V is TRBV4-2; TRBD1 matches at 8 bases. Germline CDR1 reads LGHNA; CDR2 reads YNFKEQ. The CDR3 is 15 amino acids. V dropped 0 bases and J dropped 1; count of bases not matched to a gene: 1.

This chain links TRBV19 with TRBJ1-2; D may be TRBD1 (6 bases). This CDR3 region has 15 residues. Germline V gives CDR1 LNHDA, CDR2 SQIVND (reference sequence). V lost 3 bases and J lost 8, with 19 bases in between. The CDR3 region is CASSIKRGATSGYTF. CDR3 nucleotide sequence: TGTGCCAGTAGTATCAAGCGGGGGGCCACGTCGGGCTACACCTTC. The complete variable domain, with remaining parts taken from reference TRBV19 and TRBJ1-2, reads DGGITQSPKYLFRKEGQNVTLSCEQNLNHDAMYWYRQDPGQGLRLIYYSQIVNDFQKGDIAEGYSVSREKKESFPLTVTSAQKNPTAFYLCASSIKRGATSGYTFGSGTRLTVV.

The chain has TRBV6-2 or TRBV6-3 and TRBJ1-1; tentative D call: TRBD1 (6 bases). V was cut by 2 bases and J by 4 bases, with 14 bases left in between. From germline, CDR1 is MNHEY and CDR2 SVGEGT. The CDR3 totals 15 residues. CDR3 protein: CASSYLQGLGTEAFF. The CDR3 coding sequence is TGTGCCAGCAGTTACCTACAGGGATTGGGCACTGAAGCTTTCTTT.

The DNA for the CDR3 is TGCGCCAGCAGTGAGATCAGGTTTTCTGGAAACACCATATATTTT. It encodes CASSEIRFSGNTIYF. The genes are TRBV10-2 and TRBJ1-3; D is ambiguous. The V gene lost 2 bases and the J gene lost 1 base, with 9 bases spanning the gap. There are 15 residues in the CDR3. The germline V gene has CDR1 WSHSY and CDR2 SAAADI.

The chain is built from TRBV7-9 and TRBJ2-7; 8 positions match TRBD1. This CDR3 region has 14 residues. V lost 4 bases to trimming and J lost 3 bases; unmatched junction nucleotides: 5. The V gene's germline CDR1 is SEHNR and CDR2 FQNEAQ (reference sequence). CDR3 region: CASSSRDRLYEQYF. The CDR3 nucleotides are TGTGCCAGCAGCTCCCGGGACAGGCTCTACGAGCAGTACTTC.

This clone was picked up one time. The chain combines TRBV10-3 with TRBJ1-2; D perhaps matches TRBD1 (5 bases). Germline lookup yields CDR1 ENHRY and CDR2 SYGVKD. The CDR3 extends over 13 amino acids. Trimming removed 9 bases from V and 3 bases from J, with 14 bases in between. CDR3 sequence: CAIKTDRHYGYTF. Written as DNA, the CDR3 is TGTGCCATAAAGACCGACAGACACTATGGCTACACCTTC.

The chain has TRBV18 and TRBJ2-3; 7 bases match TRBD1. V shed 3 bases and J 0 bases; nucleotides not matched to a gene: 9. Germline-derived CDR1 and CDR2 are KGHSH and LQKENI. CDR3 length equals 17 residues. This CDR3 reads CASSPLDRAVSTDTQYF. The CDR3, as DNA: TGTGCCAGCTCACCTCTCGACAGGGCAGTTAGCACAGATACGCAGTATTTT. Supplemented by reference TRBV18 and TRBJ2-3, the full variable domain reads NAGVMQNPRHLVRRRGQEARLRCSPMKGHSHVYWYRQLPEEGLKFMVYLQKENIIDESGMPKERFSAEFPKEGPSILRIQQVVRGDSAAYFCASSPLDRAVSTDTQYFGPGTRLTVL.

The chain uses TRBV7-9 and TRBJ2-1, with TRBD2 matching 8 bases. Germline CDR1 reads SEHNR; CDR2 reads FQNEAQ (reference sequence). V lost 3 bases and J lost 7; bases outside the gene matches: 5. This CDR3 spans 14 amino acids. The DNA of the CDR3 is TGTGCCAGCAGCTTCGGGGGGGTGAGGAATGAGCAGTTCTTC. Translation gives CASSFGGVRNEQFF.

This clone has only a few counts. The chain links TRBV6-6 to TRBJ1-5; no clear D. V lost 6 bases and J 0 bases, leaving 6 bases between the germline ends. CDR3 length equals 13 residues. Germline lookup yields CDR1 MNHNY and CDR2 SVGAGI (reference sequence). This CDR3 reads CASSLNSNQPQHF. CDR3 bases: TGTGCCAGCAGCTTAAATAGCAATCAGCCCCAGCATTTT.

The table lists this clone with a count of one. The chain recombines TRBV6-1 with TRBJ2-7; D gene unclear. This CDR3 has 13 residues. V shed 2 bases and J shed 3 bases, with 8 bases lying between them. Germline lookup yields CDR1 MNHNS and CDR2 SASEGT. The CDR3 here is CASSENYLYEQYF. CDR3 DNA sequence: TGTGCCAGCAGTGAAAACTACCTCTACGAGCAGTACTTC.

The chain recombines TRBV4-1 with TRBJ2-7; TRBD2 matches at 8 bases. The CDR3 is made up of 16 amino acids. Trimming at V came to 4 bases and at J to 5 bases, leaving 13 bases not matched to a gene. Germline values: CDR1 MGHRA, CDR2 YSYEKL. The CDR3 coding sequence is TGCGCCAGCAGCCCGAGACATGGCGGGAGGTGGGACGAGCAGTACTTC. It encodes CASSPRHGGRWDEQYF.

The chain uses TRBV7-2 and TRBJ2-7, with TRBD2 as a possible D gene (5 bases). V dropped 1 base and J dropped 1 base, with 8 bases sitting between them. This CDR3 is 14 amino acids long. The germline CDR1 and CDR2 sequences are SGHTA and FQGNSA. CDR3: CASSLVGGSYEQYF. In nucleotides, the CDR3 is TGTGCCAGCAGCTTAGTCGGCGGGTCCTACGAGCAGTACTTC.